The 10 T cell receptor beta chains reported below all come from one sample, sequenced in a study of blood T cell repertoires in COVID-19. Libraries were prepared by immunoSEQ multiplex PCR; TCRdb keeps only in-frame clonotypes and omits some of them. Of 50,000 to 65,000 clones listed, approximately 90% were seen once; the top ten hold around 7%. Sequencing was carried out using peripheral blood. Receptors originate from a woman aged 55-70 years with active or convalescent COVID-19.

CDR3 DNA: TGTGCCAGCAAGGAGGGGAACTATGGCTACACCTTC. Its translation: CASKEGNYGYTF. This chain connects TRBV6-5 to TRBJ1-2; a possible D gene is TRBD1 (5 bases). The V gene's germline CDR1 is MNHEY and CDR2 SVGAGI. Trimming pared 7 bases from V and 2 bases from J, leaving 8 bases between. There are 12 residues in the CDR3.

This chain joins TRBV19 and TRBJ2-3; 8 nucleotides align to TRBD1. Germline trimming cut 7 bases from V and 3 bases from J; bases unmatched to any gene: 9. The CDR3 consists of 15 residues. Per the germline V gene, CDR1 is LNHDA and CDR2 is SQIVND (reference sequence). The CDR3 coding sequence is TGTGCCAGTATCTCCCAGGGGGCTGGGACAGATACGCAGTATTTT. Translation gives CASISQGAGTDTQYF.

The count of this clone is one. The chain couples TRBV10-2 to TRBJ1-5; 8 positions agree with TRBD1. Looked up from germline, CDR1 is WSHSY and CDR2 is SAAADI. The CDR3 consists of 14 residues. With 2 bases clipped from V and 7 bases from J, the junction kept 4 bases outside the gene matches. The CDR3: CASSEDRGRQPQHF. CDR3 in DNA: TGCGCCAGCAGTGAGGACAGGGGCCGCCAGCCCCAGCATTTT.

The CDR3 nucleotides read TGTGCCAGCAGCTTGGGACTAGCGGGAGGTAGGAATGAGCAGTTCTTC. It translates to CASSLGLAGGRNEQFF. The chain uses TRBV5-6 and TRBJ2-1; 13 nucleotides match TRBD2. V trimming: 0 bases; J trimming: 7 bases; junction bases outside the gene matches: 4. CDR1 and CDR2 (germline): SGHDT, YYEEEE. This CDR3 region has 16 residues. The full variable domain, in which reference TRBV5-6 and TRBJ2-1 provide the parts outside the CDR3, is DAGVTQSPTHLIKTRGQQVTLRCSPKSGHDTVSWYQQALGQGPQFIFQYYEEEERQRGNFPDRFSGHQFPNYSSELNVNALLLGDSALYLCASSLGLAGGRNEQFFGPGTRLTVL.

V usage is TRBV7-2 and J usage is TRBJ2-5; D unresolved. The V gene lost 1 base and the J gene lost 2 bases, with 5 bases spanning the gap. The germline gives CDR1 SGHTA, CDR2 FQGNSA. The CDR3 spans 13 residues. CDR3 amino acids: CASSLELQETQYF. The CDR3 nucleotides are TGTGCCAGCAGCTTAGAACTGCAAGAGACCCAGTACTTC.

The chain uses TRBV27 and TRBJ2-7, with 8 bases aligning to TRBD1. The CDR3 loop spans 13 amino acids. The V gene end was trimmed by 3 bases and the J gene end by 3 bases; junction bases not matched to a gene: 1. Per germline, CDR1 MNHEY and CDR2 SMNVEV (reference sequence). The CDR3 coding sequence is TGTGCCAGCAGTTTCGGACAGGGCTACGAGCAGTACTTC. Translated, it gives CASSFGQGYEQYF.

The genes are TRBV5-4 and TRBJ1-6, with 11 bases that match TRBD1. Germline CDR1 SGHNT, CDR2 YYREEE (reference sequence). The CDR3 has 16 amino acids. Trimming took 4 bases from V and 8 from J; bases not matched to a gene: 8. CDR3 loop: CASSPGGQGAYSPLHF. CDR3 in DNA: TGTGCCAGCAGCCCGGGCGGACAGGGGGCATATTCACCCCTCCACTTT.

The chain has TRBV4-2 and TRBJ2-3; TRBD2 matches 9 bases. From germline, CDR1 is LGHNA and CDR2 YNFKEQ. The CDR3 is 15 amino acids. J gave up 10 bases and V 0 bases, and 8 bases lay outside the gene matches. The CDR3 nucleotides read TGTGCCAGCAGCCAAGATAGGGCTAGCGGGGTTGCGCAGTATTTT. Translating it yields CASSQDRASGVAQYF.

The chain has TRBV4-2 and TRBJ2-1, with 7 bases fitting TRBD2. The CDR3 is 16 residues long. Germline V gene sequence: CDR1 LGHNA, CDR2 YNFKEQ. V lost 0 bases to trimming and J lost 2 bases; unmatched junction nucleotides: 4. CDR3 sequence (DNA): TGTGCCAGCAGCCAAGATGGCGGGAGTACCTACAATGAGCAGTTCTTC. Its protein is CASSQDGGSTYNEQFF.

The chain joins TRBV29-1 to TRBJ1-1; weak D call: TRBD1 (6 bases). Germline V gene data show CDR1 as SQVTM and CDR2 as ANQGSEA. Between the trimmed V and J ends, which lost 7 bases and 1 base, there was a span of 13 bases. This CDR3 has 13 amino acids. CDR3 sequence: CSAATGSNTEAFF. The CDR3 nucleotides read TGCAGCGCCGCGACAGGCTCGAACACTGAAGCTTTCTTT.